This TCR beta chain comes out of a study of blood T cell repertoires in COVID-19. Study background: The United States, Italy and Spain provided the acute and convalescent COVID-19 samples. Sources were T cells, B-cell-depleted T cells, or PBMCs; the material itself was cDNA or gDNA.

Per the authors' pipeline: Estimation of nucleated cell counts was performed using reference gene primer amplification. TCRdb keeps only in-frame clones here, not all; method: immunoSEQ multiplex PCR. V and J calls and clone size are copied from that table; D and trimming were computed from the DNA. This sample has approximately 280,000 clones; 86% occur once, and the top ten carry about 2.2%. After removal of 6 bases from V and 5 bases from J, the junction contained 3 bases not matched to a gene. The CDR3 totals 12 residues. Germline V gene data show CDR1 as LNHDA and CDR2 as SQIVND (reference sequence). In this sample, this clone turned up a few times.

This chain uses TRBV19 with TRBJ1-2, with 7 nucleotides matching TRBD1. Sequenced material: peripheral blood. The clonotype originates from a woman aged 25 to 39 who had recovered from COVID-19. CDR3 in amino acids: CASRADRYGYTF. CDR3 DNA: TGTGCCAGTAGGGCGGACAGGTATGGCTACACCTTC.